This passage covers 5 T cell receptor beta chains from one sample sequenced in a study of blood T cell repertoires in COVID-19. The assay was immunoSEQ multiplex PCR, and TCRdb's table has in-frame clones only and misses some. Of under 200,000 clones in the sample, roughly 80% were seen once. Sample: PBMCs or T cells enriched from blood (not recorded which). All receptors come from a woman aged 60-75 years with acute COVID-19.

The chain uses TRBV9 and TRBJ2-3; a weak D match, TRBD2 (7 bases). Germline CDR1 and CDR2: SGDLS and YYNGEE. The CDR3 spans 16 residues. V dropped 7 bases and J dropped 3 bases, with 21 bases sitting between them. CDR3 nucleotide sequence: TGTGCCAGCTCCAAGAGGGGGGGCGCCGTAACAGATACGCAGTATTTT. Protein sequence: CASSKRGGAVTDTQYF.

The chain recombines TRBV5-4 with TRBJ1-2; 9 bases are a match to TRBD1. The CDR3 runs to 17 residues. The trim removed 4 bases at V and 8 bases at J, leaving 18 bases unmatched. CDR1 is SGHNT and CDR2 is YYREEE in the germline V gene (reference sequence). CDR3 sequence reads: CASSPRQIQGAMEGYTF. CDR3 DNA sequence: TGTGCCAGCAGCCCTAGACAAATACAGGGGGCAATGGAGGGCTACACCTTC.

The rearrangement links TRBV5-4 to TRBJ2-3; D is possibly TRBD2 (7 bases). The V end was cut by 6 bases, the J end by 6 bases, with 17 bases between. The germline gives CDR1 SGHNT, CDR2 YYREEE (reference sequence). The length of the CDR3 is 14 residues. The CDR3 loop is CASTEGGAPDTQYF. DNA for the CDR3: TGTGCCAGCACAGAGGGGGGGGCCCCGGATACGCAGTATTTT.

The CDR3, as DNA: TGTGCCAGCAGTTTCCTAGCGGGGGGAACACAAGAGACCCAGTACTTC. It codes for CASSFLAGGTQETQYF. This rearrangement joins TRBV27 to TRBJ2-5; 11 nucleotides match TRBD2. The CDR3 sequence is 16 residues long. V lost 3 bases, J lost 2 bases, and 5 bases stayed unmatched. Germline CDR1 is MNHEY and CDR2 is SMNVEV (reference sequence).

J is TRBJ1-5 and V is TRBV6-2 or TRBV6-3, with D possibly matching TRBD1 (6 bases). Trimming removed 5 bases from V and 3 bases from J, with 11 bases in between. The CDR3 spans 14 residues. CDR1 MNHEY and CDR2 SVGEGT come from the germline V gene. The CDR3 DNA sequence: TGTGCCAGCAGTCTCAGGGGAAACAATCAGCCCCAGCATTTT. Its protein is CASSLRGNNQPQHF.